The rows below give T cell receptor beta chains drawn from one sample of a study of blood T cell repertoires in COVID-19. Libraries were prepared by immunoSEQ multiplex PCR; TCRdb keeps only in-frame clonotypes and omits some of them. In the table there are about 240,000 clones, roughly 80% of which are singletons. The sample comprised peripheral blood. These receptors were obtained from a woman older than 75 with acute or convalescent COVID-19. CDR3s include the opening cysteine and the closing phenylalanine or tryptophan.

V gene	CDR3 length	J gene	CDR3 protein
TRBV28	14	TRBJ1-1	CASSLGQMNTEAFF
TRBV5-6	15	TRBJ2-5	CASSFQGQGVQTQYF
TRBV6-4	16	TRBJ2-7	CASSGRGLAGGREQYF
TRBV27	14	TRBJ2-2	CASRVHENTGELFF
TRBV25-1	15	TRBJ2-1	CASSEGTSGDHEQFF
TRBV13	16	TRBJ2-3	CASSLRGFTGGDTQYF
TRBV5-1	15	TRBJ2-1	CASSSGTSGADEQFF
TRBV19	16	TRBJ1-2	CASSIEGRSVEYGYTF
TRBV7-9	14	TRBJ1-4	CASSPDSSNEKLFF
TRBV20-1	11	TRBJ2-5	CSARGGETQYF
TRBV6-5	13	TRBJ1-1	CASSTTDRLEAFF
TRBV2	14	TRBJ1-5	CASSGTGRYQPQHF
TRBV7-9	15	TRBJ1-6	CASLPLSSYNSPLHF
TRBV5-5	16	TRBJ1-6	CASSLGGPDGFSPLHF
TRBV7-8	18	TRBJ2-5	CASSIRPGTSGGQETQYF
TRBV28	16	TRBJ1-5	CASSPPWEGRYQPQHF
TRBV5-8	17	TRBJ1-5	CASSWDRGSAGDQPQHF
TRBV28	17	TRBJ2-7	CASSYPAHRGVSYEQYF
TRBV24-1	16	TRBJ2-1	CATSDPNGQGTNEQFF
TRBV19	17	TRBJ2-2	CASSSYTRDRNTGELFF
TRBV19	14	TRBJ1-2	CASSISTGTYGYTF
TRBV12-5	15	TRBJ2-1	CASGLAPDGTNEQFF
TRBV11-2	16	TRBJ1-1	CASSPRGRLASPEAFF
TRBV18	16	TRBJ1-3	CASSPQNSLSGNTIYF
TRBV30	15	TRBJ1-2	CAWSTSLDRVDGYTF
TRBV5-1	15	TRBJ2-2	CASSSRTGAAGELFF
TRBV19	15	TRBJ2-1	CASSSEGLSYNEQFF
TRBV11-3	17	TRBJ2-3	CASSPGLAGALTDTQYF
TRBV2	18	TRBJ2-3	CASSAGTSGGLNTDTQYF
TRBV3-1/TRBV3-2	11	TRBJ2-3	CASSLGRGQYF
TRBV9	16	TRBJ2-5	CASSGGPGGLGETQYF
TRBV13	14	TRBJ1-2	CASSLGQANYGYTF
TRBV5-1	17	TRBJ2-3	CASSSGLGLAGTDTQYF
TRBV5-1	16	TRBJ2-3	CASSSGGGRMTDTQYF
TRBV3-1/TRBV3-2	15	TRBJ1-3	CASSPPPGTGNTIYF
TRBV6-2/TRBV6-3	16	TRBJ1-5	CASSPRTGLIGQPQHF
TRBV10-3	13	TRBJ1-4	CAISGGRGEKLFF
TRBV7-2	14	TRBJ1-1	CASSPPGVNTEAFF
TRBV10-3	14	TRBJ1-2	CAISEGTTGNGYTF
TRBV5-1	18	TRBJ2-6	CASSPGAGLISGANVLTF
TRBV15	16	TRBJ2-7	CATSRADDRPSYEQYF
TRBV19	17	TRBJ1-4	CASSIDLYRATNEKLFF
TRBV18	15	TRBJ1-2	CASSEQGNSNYGYTF